A selection of T cell receptor beta chains follows, all from one sample in a study of post-analysis software for immune sequencing data. Using its own MiXCR run on the PCR reads, TCRdb lists one record per CDR3 protein. The sample has about 770,000 distinct CDR3 sequences, just over 45% seen once. Sequenced input: blood. The receptors derive from a girl aged 5-17 years with multiple sclerosis. Both conserved end residues are part of each CDR3. The order of the fields is J gene, V gene, D gene, clone size, CDR3 protein, CDR3 DNA. A D gene is named only where the DNA matches it firmly. For some rows the clone size is stated as once, few or many, or as a class when expanded; others skip it.

TRBJ2-7 | TRBV7-9 | . | . | CASSLEVREYEQYF | TGTGCCAGCAGCTTAGAGGTCAGGGAATACGAGCAGTACTTC
TRBJ2-1 | TRBV5-6 | . | few | CASSHREAEQFF | TGTGCCAGCAGTCACAGGGAGGCTGAGCAGTTCTTC
TRBJ2-3 | TRBV12-3/TRBV12-4 | TRBD1 | . | CASSPAEDRGGGDTQYF | TGTGCCAGCAGTCCTGCGGAGGACAGGGGTGGGGGAGATACGCAGTATTTT
TRBJ2-1 | TRBV12-5 | TRBD2 | . | CASGPGLNLNEQFF | TGTGCTAGTGGACCGGGACTAAATTTGAATGAGCAGTTCTTC
TRBJ1-2 | TRBV7-9 | TRBD1 | . | CASSFDAQGAYGYTF | TGTGCCAGCAGCTTTGATGCACAGGGGGCTTATGGCTACACCTTC
TRBJ2-4 | TRBV7-2 | . | . | CASSLISGAKNIQYF | TGTGCCAGCAGCTTGATATCGGGAGCCAAAAACATTCAGTACTTC
TRBJ2-1 | TRBV20-1 | TRBD2 | . | CSAGDLGASGIDEQFF | TGCAGTGCTGGAGATCTCGGGGCTAGCGGGATTGATGAGCAGTTCTTC
TRBJ2-1 | TRBV28 | . | . | CASSLTPPSEQFF | TGTGCCAGCAGTTTAACCCCCCCTTCTGAGCAGTTCTTC
TRBJ2-2 | TRBV12-3/TRBV12-4 | TRBD2 | . | CATKFIAGLNTGELFF | TGTGCCACCAAATTCATAGCGGGTCTAAACACCGGGGAGCTGTTTTTT
TRBJ1-4 | TRBV5-6 | . | few | CASSFKGRRNEKLFF | TGTGCCAGCAGCTTTAAAGGCAGACGAAATGAAAAACTGTTTTTT
TRBJ2-2 | TRBV7-2 | . | few | CASSQGLLSNTGELFF | TGTGCCAGCAGTCAAGGGCTACTATCAAACACCGGGGAGCTGTTTTTT
TRBJ2-1 | TRBV6-6 | TRBD2 | . | CASSQRLAEQFF | TGTGCCAGCAGTCAACGACTAGCAGAGCAGTTCTTC
TRBJ1-2 | TRBV20-1 | . | many | CSARDKSTPVDYGYTF | TGCAGTGCTAGAGATAAGAGTACCCCGGTAGACTATGGCTACACCTTC
TRBJ1-2 | TRBV3-1 | . | . | CASSPGEWYGYTF | TGTGCCAGCAGCCCAGGGGAGTGGTATGGCTACACCTTC
TRBJ2-5 | TRBV9 | . | . | CASSPRGTAETQYF | TGTGCCAGCAGCCCCCGGGGGACAGCCGAGACCCAGTACTTC
TRBJ2-7 | TRBV10-2 | . | few | CASSPWEAGEQYF | TGCGCCAGCAGCCCCTGGGAAGCGGGCGAGCAGTACTTC
TRBJ2-7 | TRBV3-1 | TRBD2 | . | CASSMNLPSGLHGEQYF | TGTGCCAGCAGTATGAATTTGCCTAGCGGGCTTCATGGCGAGCAGTACTTC
TRBJ2-6 | TRBV5-6 | . | once | CASSFFTDRSSGANVLTF | TGTGCCAGCAGCTTCTTCACGGACAGAAGTTCTGGGGCCAACGTCCTGACTTTC
TRBJ2-7 | TRBV20-1 | . | . | CSASGPGTASYEQYF | TGCAGTGCTAGCGGACCCGGGACTGCCTCCTACGAGCAGTACTTC
TRBJ1-4 | TRBV10-3 | . | few | CAISGGDREKLFF | TGTGCCATCAGTGGGGGGGATAGAGAAAAACTGTTTTTT
TRBJ2-3 | TRBV18 | . | . | CASSPLPGQDTQYF | TGTGCCAGCTCACCCCTACCGGGACAAGATACGCAGTATTTT
TRBJ2-1 | TRBV7-2 | . | . | CASSPLSLTPDKEQFF | TGTGCCAGCAGCCCCCTGTCTTTGACCCCGGACAAGGAGCAGTTCTTC
TRBJ2-7 | TRBV7-2 | . | . | CASSGQDSPEQYF | TGTGCCAGCAGCGGGCAGGACAGCCCCGAGCAGTACTTC
TRBJ1-4 | TRBV20-1 | . | . | CSAHKNARGEKLFF | TGCAGTGCCCATAAGAATGCCCGGGGTGAAAAACTGTTTTTT